This T cell receptor (beta chain) was sequenced for a study of OX40 agonist ivuxolimab in advanced cancers. The wider study: The study enrolled dose-escalation patients with hepatocellular carcinoma, melanoma, renal cell or head and neck cancer.

V dropped 4 bases and J dropped 1 base, with 11 bases sitting between them. Germline V lookup: CDR1 SGDLS, CDR2 YYNGEE. This CDR3 is 14 amino acids long. This clone has only a few counts. The data were produced by immunoSEQ multiplex PCR, yet TCRdb's version contains in-frame clones alone and is incomplete. Among just under 55,000 clones, approximately 80% were seen once, and the ten largest hold roughly 4.5%. The sequence was collected from an adult with an advanced solid tumor such as melanoma, head and neck, liver or kidney cancer. The chain combines TRBV9 with TRBJ1-2; no clear D gene. This specimen was CD4+ or CD8+ T cells sorted from blood, taken in a trial of the OX40 agonist ivuxolimab. CDR3 bases: TGTGCCAGCAGCCCCGGAGGCGGTAACTATGGCTACACCTTC. Amino acids: CASSPGGGNYGYTF.